This is a list of T cell receptor beta chains from one sample in a study of T-cell memory formation after mild COVID-19. MiXCR, run by TCRdb on the 5' RACE reads, gives a single entry per CDR3 protein. The profile shows under 90,000 distinct CDR3 sequences, approximately 15% of them singletons. Sequencing was done on a sample of PBMCs or a T cell subset sorted from them (not recorded which). Receptors were obtained from an adult woman who had mild COVID-19 (a few samples of this study predate the infection). Cell type and time point are not known. Each CDR3 is given with its conserved first and last residue. D genes are given only for firm matches. Some rows mark clone size as missing; the rest say once, few, many or name a class of expanded clone.

v_gene	abundance	j_gene	d_gene	CDR3aa	CDR3nt
TRBV7-9	.	TRBJ2-5	.	CASSLATDETQYF	TGTGCCAGCAGCTTAGCAACGGACGAGACCCAGTACTTC
TRBV5-1	.	TRBJ2-3	.	CASSLHSPSTDTQYF	TGCGCCAGCAGCCTACACTCACCTAGCACAGATACGCAGTATTTT
TRBV29-1	few	TRBJ2-7	.	CSVEFRDNSYEQYF	TGCAGCGTTGAATTCCGGGACAACTCCTACGAGCAGTACTTC
TRBV2	.	TRBJ2-1	TRBD2	CASSADLAGDPNEQFF	TGTGCCAGCAGCGCTGATCTAGCGGGAGATCCAAATGAGCAGTTCTTC
TRBV7-9	few	TRBJ2-5	TRBD2	CASSLATSGWETQYF	TGTGCCAGCAGCTTAGCGACTAGCGGATGGGAGACCCAGTACTTC
TRBV6-1	.	TRBJ2-2	.	CASSEGGDTGELFF	TGTGCCAGCAGTGAAGGGGGAGACACCGGGGAGCTGTTTTTT
TRBV7-9	.	TRBJ2-6	.	CASSIPGLDSGANVLTF	TGTGCCAGCAGCATACCGGGACTGGACTCTGGGGCCAACGTCCTGACTTTC
TRBV6-5	few	TRBJ2-7	.	CASRVGSYEQYF	TGTGCCAGCAGGGTTGGATCCTACGAGCAGTACTTC
TRBV9	few	TRBJ2-3	.	CASSVPVSTDTQYF	TGTGCCAGCAGCGTACCGGTCAGCACAGATACGCAGTATTTT
TRBV12-3/TRBV12-4	few	TRBJ2-7	TRBD2	CASSKTSVSAGPEQYF	TGTGCCAGCAGTAAGACTAGCGTGAGCGCAGGACCCGAGCAGTACTTC
TRBV11-3	few	TRBJ2-7	.	CASSLGSGVDYEQYF	TGTGCCAGCAGCTTAGGCTCGGGAGTGGACTACGAGCAGTACTTC
TRBV12-5	many	TRBJ2-1	TRBD1	CASGLGQGAFNEQFF	TGTGCTAGTGGTTTGGGACAGGGGGCGTTTAATGAGCAGTTCTTC
TRBV20-1	many	TRBJ2-1	TRBD2	CSARVAGAGYNEKFF	TGCAGTGCTAGAGTAGCGGGGGCGGGGTACAATGAGAAGTTCTTC
TRBV9	few	TRBJ2-1	TRBD2	CASSGDPGTSGGSPPRNEQFF	TGTGCCAGCAGCGGCGACCCCGGGACTAGCGGGGGATCCCCCCCCCGCAATGAGCAGTTCTTC
TRBV15	.	TRBJ1-4	.	CATSRDLSGDEKLFF	TGTGCCACCAGCAGAGATCTTTCAGGGGATGAAAAACTGTTTTTT
TRBV5-1	few	TRBJ1-2	.	CASSLDGTGFGYTF	TGCGCCAGCAGCTTGGACGGAACAGGTTTTGGCTACACCTTC
TRBV6-5	few	TRBJ2-1	TRBD2	CASSYSGLAGPIQQYNEQFF	TGTGCCAGCAGTTACTCGGGACTAGCGGGTCCGATTCAACAATACAATGAGCAGTTCTTC
TRBV20-1	.	TRBJ2-1	TRBD2	CSARYMGLADPNEQFF	TGCAGTGCTAGGTATATGGGACTAGCGGACCCAAATGAGCAGTTCTTC
TRBV11-1	many	TRBJ2-1	.	CASSLEFRNNEQFF	TGTGCCAGCAGCTTAGAGTTCCGGAACAATGAGCAGTTCTTC
TRBV7-2	few	TRBJ2-4	.	CASSGGDRPAKNIQYF	TGTGCCAGCTCTGGGGGGGACAGGCCAGCCAAAAACATTCAGTACTTC
TRBV7-8	few	TRBJ2-5	.	CASSLLGETQYF	TGTGCCAGCAGCTTATTGGGCGAGACCCAGTACTTC
TRBV12-5	.	TRBJ2-5	.	CASGSSGEQETQYF	TGTGCTAGTGGTTCTTCCGGAGAGCAAGAGACCCAGTACTTC
TRBV5-1	.	TRBJ2-7	TRBD1	CASSLGQGLDEQYF	TGCGCCAGCAGCTTAGGACAGGGGCTCGACGAGCAGTACTTC
TRBV5-1	.	TRBJ1-2	.	CASSEGSGSGPNYGYTF	TGCGCCAGCAGTGAGGGATCGGGCAGCGGCCCTAACTATGGCTACACCTTC
TRBV7-9	.	TRBJ1-1	.	CASSHFLGTEAFF	TGTGCCAGCAGCCATTTCTTGGGCACTGAAGCTTTCTTT
TRBV7-9	.	TRBJ2-5	TRBD2	CASSLGLAGQETQYF	TGTGCCAGCAGCTTAGGACTAGCGGGTCAAGAGACCCAGTACTTC
TRBV4-2	many	TRBJ2-3	.	CASSPDYPGTDTQYF	TGTGCCAGCAGCCCAGACTACCCGGGCACAGATACGCAGTATTTT
TRBV24-1	.	TRBJ1-1	.	CATSGNRAGNTEAFF	TGTGCCACCAGTGGGAACAGGGCGGGCAACACTGAAGCTTTCTTT
TRBV20-1	many	TRBJ1-1	.	CSARDGGGEMNTEAFF	TGCAGTGCTAGAGATGGCGGGGGCGAAATGAACACTGAAGCTTTCTTT
TRBV14	many	TRBJ2-1	.	CASSQDSSGTHISQFF	TGTGCCAGCAGCCAAGATAGCAGCGGGACACACATCTCGCAGTTCTTC
TRBV19	few	TRBJ1-1	TRBD1	CASSIGQGFTEAFF	TGTGCCAGTAGTATAGGACAGGGGTTCACTGAAGCTTTCTTT
TRBV19	.	TRBJ2-1	.	CASSWSGAYNEQFF	TGTGCCAGTAGTTGGTCGGGGGCCTACAATGAGCAGTTCTTC
TRBV15	.	TRBJ2-4	TRBD1	CATSREDRESQYF	TGTGCCACCAGCAGAGAAGACAGGGAGTCTCAGTACTTC
TRBV7-8	many	TRBJ2-5	TRBD1	CASSLVETGKETQYF	TGTGCCAGCAGCTTAGTGGAGACAGGGAAAGAGACCCAGTACTTC
TRBV6-6	.	TRBJ2-1	.	CASSYSDYNEQFF	TGTGCCAGCAGTTACTCAGATTACAATGAGCAGTTCTTC
TRBV20-1	many	TRBJ1-1	.	CSAMGHRDEAFF	TGCAGTGCTATGGGGCATCGAGATGAAGCTTTCTTT